One and the same sample provided the 5 T cell receptor beta chains below, sequenced in a study of T cells in women clearing cervical HPV infection. Assay used: immunoSEQ multiplex PCR; TCRdb lists only in-frame clones, some missing. The repertoire table contains 40,000 or so clones. Sequencing was carried out using blood buffy coat. The receptors were gathered from a woman aged 18 to 75 with a cervical HPV16 infection that either progressed to CIN3+ or cleared (not recorded which).

As to this clone: The read finishes 3 residues shy of the CDR3 end, and the germline J gene is used to complete it. V and J are TRBV2 and TRBJ1-2; tentatively, D is TRBD1 (6 bases). CDR1 and CDR2 (germline): SNHLY, FYNNEI. The CDR3 covers 14 residues. V lost 6 bases to trimming and J lost 0 bases, with 11 bases between them. CDR3 protein: CASRQGPTNYGYTF. The part of the CDR3 DNA that was read is TGTGCCAGCAGACAGGGACCTACTAACTATGGC.

About this clone: The read ends 3 residues before the CDR3 terminus; that terminus is restored from the germline J gene. The chain employs TRBV5-1 and TRBJ2-3; tentatively, D is TRBD2 (5 bases). The CDR3 has 15 amino acids. Germline assignment: CDR1 SGHRS and CDR2 YFSETQ. The CDR3 sequence is CASSSKPGDQETQYF. CDR3 DNA, as far as it was read: TGCGCCAGCAGCTCCAAACCCGGGGATCAAGAGACG.

A note on this clone: The CDR3 is cut off 3 residues early in the read; its end comes from the germline J gene. The chain employs TRBV28 and TRBJ2-1, with 7 positions matching TRBD1. V lost 7 bases, J lost 4 bases, and 10 bases stayed unmatched. CDR1 is MDHEN, CDR2 SYDVKM, per germline. The CDR3 spans 15 residues. The sequenced part of the CDR3 DNA is TGTGCCAGCACTGCACCCGGGACAGAATACAATGAG. This translates into CASTAPGTEYNE. The complete CDR3 reads CASTAPGTEYNEQFF.

Concerning this clone: The read gets to within 3 residues of the CDR3 end, and the germline J gene fills in the rest. The chain carries TRBV30 and TRBJ2-3, with D possibly being TRBD1 or TRBD2 (5 bases each). Germline-derived CDR1 and CDR2 are GTSNPN and SVGIG (reference sequence). Trimming removed 4 bases at V and 4 bases at J, with 18 bases between. CDR3 length equals 15 residues. The sequenced CDR3 bases are TGTGCCTGGATAGGGAGAGCAGGGCTCGCAGATACG. This gives the protein CAWIGRAGLADT. From start to end, the CDR3 is CAWIGRAGLADTQYF. Full variable domain (remainder filled in from reference TRBV30 and TRBJ2-3): SQTIHQWPATLVQPVGSPLSLECTVEGTSNPNLYWYRQAAGRGLQLLFYSVGIGQISSEVPQNLSASRPQDRQFILSSKKLLLSDSGFYLCAWIGRAGLADTQYFGPGTRLTVL.

Concerning this clone: The read ends 3 residues early relative to the CDR3; the germline J gene fills the gap. The J gene is TRBJ2-7, the V gene TRBV4-1; possibly TRBD2 for D (6 bases). V lost 6 bases and J 4 bases, leaving 10 bases between the germline ends. The CDR3 runs 12 residues. Germline CDR1 reads MGHRA; CDR2 reads YSYEKL. The CDR3 protein is CASSRGGYEQYF. CDR3 bases read: TGCGCCAGCAGTCGTGGGGGGTACGAG.